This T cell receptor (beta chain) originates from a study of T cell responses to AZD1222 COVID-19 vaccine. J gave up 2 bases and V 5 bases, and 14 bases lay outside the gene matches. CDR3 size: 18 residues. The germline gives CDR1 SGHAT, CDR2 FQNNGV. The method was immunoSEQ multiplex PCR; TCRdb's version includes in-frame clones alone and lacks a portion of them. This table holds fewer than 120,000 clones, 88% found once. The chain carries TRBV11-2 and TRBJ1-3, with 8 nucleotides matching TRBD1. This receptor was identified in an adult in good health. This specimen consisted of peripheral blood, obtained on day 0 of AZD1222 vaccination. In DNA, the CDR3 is TGTGCCAGCAGCCTCAATACTGGACAGGGAGGAACTGGAAACACCATATATTTT. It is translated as CASSLNTGQGGTGNTIYF.